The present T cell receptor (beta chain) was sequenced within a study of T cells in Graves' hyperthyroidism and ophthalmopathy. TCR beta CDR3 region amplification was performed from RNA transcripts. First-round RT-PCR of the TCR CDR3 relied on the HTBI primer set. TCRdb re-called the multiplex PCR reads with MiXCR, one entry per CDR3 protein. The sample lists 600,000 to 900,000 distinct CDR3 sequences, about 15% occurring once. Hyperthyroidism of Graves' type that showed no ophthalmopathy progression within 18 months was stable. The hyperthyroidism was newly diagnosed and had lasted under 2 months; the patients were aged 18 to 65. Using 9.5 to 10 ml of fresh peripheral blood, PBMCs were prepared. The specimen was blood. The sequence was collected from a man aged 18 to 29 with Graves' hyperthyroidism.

As DNA, the CDR3 is TGCGCCAGCAGCTTCAGGACAGGGGGCCGCTACGAGCAGTACTTC. The encoded protein is CASSFRTGGRYEQYF. The rearrangement joins TRBV4-1 to TRBJ2-7, with 11 bases identical to TRBD1. The junction had 6 bases not matched to a gene; V was cut back by 5 bases and J by 3 bases. Germline V lookup: CDR1 MGHRA, CDR2 YSYEKL. The CDR3 is made up of 15 amino acids.